This T cell receptor (beta chain) was recovered during a study of T cells in Graves' hyperthyroidism and ophthalmopathy. V was trimmed by 5 bases and J by 4 bases, leaving 11 bases between them. CDR3 length: 13 residues. Per germline, CDR1 GTSNPN and CDR2 SVGIG (reference sequence). This clonotype was detected many times. The antigen is undetermined. Study results and limitations: The model foresaw ophthalmopathy a median roughly 6.3 months prior to onset.

TCR beta CDR3 region amplification was performed from RNA transcripts. Carried out on the TCR CDR3, a first-round RT-PCR used the HTBI primer set. In TCRdb, the multiplex PCR reads were re-called with MiXCR into one record per CDR3 protein. The data show about 270,000 distinct CDR3 sequences, about 25% seen once. The gene calls are TRBV30 and TRBJ2-2; possibly TRBD2 for D (5 bases). The sequence came from a man aged 40-49 years with Graves' hyperthyroidism that later progressed to Graves' ophthalmopathy. The sequenced sample was blood. The CDR3 region has the DNA TGTGCCTGGGATGGGAGAGGCACCGGGGAGCTGTTTTTT. This translates into CAWDGRGTGELFF.